The clone carrying this TCR beta chain appeared once. Germline lookup yields CDR1 SGHVS and CDR2 FQNEAQ. The V and J ends lost 2 bases and 6 bases respectively, with 20 bases between them. The CDR3 extends over 17 amino acids. The table came from immunoSEQ multiplex PCR; TCRdb's copy has only in-frame clones and leaves some out. There are a few hundred thousand clones in the sample; around 90% occur only once, and around 4.5% lies in the top ten. This sample is drawn from a study of blood T cell repertoires in COVID-19. All enrollees were about 18 to 90 years old and from 24 US areas. The sample was PBMCs or T cells enriched from blood (not recorded which). The TCR comes from a woman between 18 and 29 years old with acute COVID-19. The gene calls are TRBV7-8 and TRBJ1-3; D is unclear. The CDR3 DNA reads as TGTGCCAGCAGCTTATACTCTTCGGGGTATGAGGAAAACACCATATATTTT. Amino acid sequence: CASSLYSSGYEENTIYF.